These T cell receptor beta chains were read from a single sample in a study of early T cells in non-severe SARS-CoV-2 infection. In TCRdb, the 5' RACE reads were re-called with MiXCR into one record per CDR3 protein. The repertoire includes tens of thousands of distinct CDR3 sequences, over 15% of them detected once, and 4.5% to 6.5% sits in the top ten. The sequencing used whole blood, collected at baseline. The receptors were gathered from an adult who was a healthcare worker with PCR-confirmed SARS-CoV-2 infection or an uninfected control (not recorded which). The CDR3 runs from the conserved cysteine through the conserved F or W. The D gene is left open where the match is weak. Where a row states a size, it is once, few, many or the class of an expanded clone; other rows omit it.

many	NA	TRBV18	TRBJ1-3	TGTGCCAGCTCACCAGGGAACACCATATATTTT	CASSPGNTIYF
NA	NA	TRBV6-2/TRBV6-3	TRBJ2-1	TGTGCCAGCAGTTCCGCCGGGCCCTTGAGCGGTTACAATGAGCAGTTCTTC	CASSSAGPLSGYNEQFF
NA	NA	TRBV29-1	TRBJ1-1	TGCAGCGTTGTTATGCCGAGACCGAACACTGAAGCTTTCTTT	CSVVMPRPNTEAFF
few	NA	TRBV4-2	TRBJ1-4	TGTGCCAGCAGCCAAGATGCTATGGGGGCGCGATCTGAAAAACTGTTTTTT	CASSQDAMGARSEKLFF
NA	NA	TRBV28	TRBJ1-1	TGTGCCAGCAGTTCAGGGTTCTCGGACACTGAAGCTTTCTTT	CASSSGFSDTEAFF
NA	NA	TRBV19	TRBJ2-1	TGTGCCAGTAGTATAGGGACTAATAATGAGCAGTTCTTC	CASSIGTNNEQFF
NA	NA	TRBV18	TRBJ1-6	TGTGCCAGCTCACCAGTCCGAGTTCAGGATAATTCACCCCTCCACTTT	CASSPVRVQDNSPLHF
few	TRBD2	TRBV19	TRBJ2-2	TGTGCCAGTAGTACGACCTTATCTAGCGGTAACACCGGGGAGCTGTTTTTT	CASSTTLSSGNTGELFF
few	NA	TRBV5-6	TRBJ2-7	TGTGCCAGCAGCTTATTAGCGGCGCGGAACTACGAGCAGTACTTC	CASSLLAARNYEQYF
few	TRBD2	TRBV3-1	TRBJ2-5	TGTGCCAGCAGCCTCACCCCGGGAATAGCGGGCTACCAAGAGACCCAGTACTTC	CASSLTPGIAGYQETQYF
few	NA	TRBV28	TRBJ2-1	TGTGCCAGCAGTTTAGGTGCAAGCAATGAGCAGTTCTTC	CASSLGASNEQFF
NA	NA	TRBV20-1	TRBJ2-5	TGCAGTGCTAGAGATAGCCCCAAGCCTCGGACCCAGTACTTC	CSARDSPKPRTQYF
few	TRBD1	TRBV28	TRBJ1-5	TGTGCCAGCAGTCCAGGGACAGCCTATAGCAATCAGCCCCAGCATTTT	CASSPGTAYSNQPQHF
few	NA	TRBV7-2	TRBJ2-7	TGTGCCAGCAGCTTATTGCGAGAGGACGGGCAGTACTTC	CASSLLREDGQYF
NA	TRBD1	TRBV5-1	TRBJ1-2	TGCGCCAGCAGACAACCCGGGACAGGTTTTGGCTACACCTTC	CASRQPGTGFGYTF
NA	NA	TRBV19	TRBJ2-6	TGTGCCAGTAGTATGGTAGGGACTGGGGCCAACGTCCTGACTTTC	CASSMVGTGANVLTF
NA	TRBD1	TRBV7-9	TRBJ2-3	TGTGCCAGCAGCTTAACCAGGACAGGCAGCACAGATACGCAGTATTTT	CASSLTRTGSTDTQYF
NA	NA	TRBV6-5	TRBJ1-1	TGTGCCAGCAGGCCGGGACCCCAGAACACTGAAGCTTTCTTT	CASRPGPQNTEAFF
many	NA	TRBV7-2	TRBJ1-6	TGTGCCAGCAGCTTAGCGGAGTTTTCACCCCTCCACTTT	CASSLAEFSPLHF
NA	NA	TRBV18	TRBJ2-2	TGTGCCAGCTCACTCAATGAACAGAGAAACACCGGGGAGCTGTTTTTT	CASSLNEQRNTGELFF